In its sample, the clone carrying this TCR beta chain was seen once. The protocol was immunoSEQ multiplex PCR, while the TCRdb copy is restricted to in-frame clones and leaves out a portion. The data hold about 150,000 clones, with under 85% observed a single time. This CDR3 is 14 amino acids long. Trimming stripped 3 bases from V and 2 bases from J, with 8 bases between. Germline-derived CDR1 and CDR2 are SGHVS and FQNEAQ. This sample stems from a study of blood T cell repertoires in COVID-19. The chain uses TRBV7-8 and TRBJ1-3; unclear D gene. This clonotype was obtained from a man aged 80 or over with COVID-19, enrolled during active disease. Sequencing was performed on peripheral blood. In DNA form, the CDR3 reads TGTGCCAGCAGCTTCACAGTTACTGGAAACACCATATATTTT. This translates into CASSFTVTGNTIYF.